This TCR beta chain was captured in a study of blood T cell repertoires in COVID-19. As for the study in general: COVID-19 samples from acute and convalescent phases originated in the United States, Italy and Spain. The cDNA or gDNA used as material had been derived from T cells, B-cell-depleted T cells, or PBMCs.

In the study's own analysis: Amplified reference gene primers provided the basis for estimating nucleated cell counts. The repertoire was sequenced with immunoSEQ multiplex PCR; TCRdb's copy has only in-frame clones and lacks some. V, J and clone size are taken as reported in that table, and D and trimming were inferred from the DNA itself. The sample lists about 90,000 clones; 80% were seen once. The V gene's germline CDR1 is SGDLS and CDR2 YYNGEE. The CDR3 is 15 amino acids. Deletions cut 3 bases from V and 0 bases from J, with 11 bases between. The clonotype comes from a woman between 70 and 85 years old with acute or convalescent COVID-19. The sample taken for sequencing was peripheral blood. V usage is TRBV9 and J usage is TRBJ2-3; D remains unclear. The CDR3 DNA follows: TGTGCCAGCAGCGCTCAGGTACTCAGCACAGATACGCAGTATTTT. Its translation: CASSAQVLSTDTQYF.